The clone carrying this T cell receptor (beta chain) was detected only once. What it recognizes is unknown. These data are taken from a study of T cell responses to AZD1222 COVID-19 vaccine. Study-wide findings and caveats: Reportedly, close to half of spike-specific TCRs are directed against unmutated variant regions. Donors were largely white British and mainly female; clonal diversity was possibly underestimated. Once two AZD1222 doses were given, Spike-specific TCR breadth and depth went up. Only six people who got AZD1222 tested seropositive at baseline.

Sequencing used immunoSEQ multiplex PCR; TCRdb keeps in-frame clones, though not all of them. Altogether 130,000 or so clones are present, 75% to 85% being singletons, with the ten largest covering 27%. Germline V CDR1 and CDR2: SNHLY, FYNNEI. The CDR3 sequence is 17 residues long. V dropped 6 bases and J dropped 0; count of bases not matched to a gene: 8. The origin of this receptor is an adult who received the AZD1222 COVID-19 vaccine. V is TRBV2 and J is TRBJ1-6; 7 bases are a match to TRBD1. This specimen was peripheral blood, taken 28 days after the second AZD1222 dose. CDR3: CASRTDRVSSYNSPLHF. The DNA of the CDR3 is TGTGCCAGCAGGACAGACAGGGTCAGCTCCTATAATTCACCCCTCCACTTT.